The sequence of this T cell receptor (beta chain) was determined in a study of T cell changes during pregnancy in multiple sclerosis. V lost 7 bases to trimming and J lost 2 bases; unmatched junction nucleotides: 7. CDR3 length: 14 amino acids. Germline CDR1 SNHLY, CDR2 FYNNEI. Using immunoSEQ multiplex PCR, the repertoire was profiled, and TCRdb retains in-frame clones only, with some absent. The sample has about 83,000 clones; 90% to 95% are singletons. The rearrangement joins TRBV2 to TRBJ2-7, with TRBD2 matching over 8 bases. This TCR derives from a female donor with multiple sclerosis, enrolled in a pregnancy study. The sample in question was peripheral blood, obtained in the second trimester of pregnancy. CDR3 coding DNA: TGTGCCAGCAAGTCTACTAGCGGAACCTACGAGCAGTACTTC. Protein sequence: CASKSTSGTYEQYF.